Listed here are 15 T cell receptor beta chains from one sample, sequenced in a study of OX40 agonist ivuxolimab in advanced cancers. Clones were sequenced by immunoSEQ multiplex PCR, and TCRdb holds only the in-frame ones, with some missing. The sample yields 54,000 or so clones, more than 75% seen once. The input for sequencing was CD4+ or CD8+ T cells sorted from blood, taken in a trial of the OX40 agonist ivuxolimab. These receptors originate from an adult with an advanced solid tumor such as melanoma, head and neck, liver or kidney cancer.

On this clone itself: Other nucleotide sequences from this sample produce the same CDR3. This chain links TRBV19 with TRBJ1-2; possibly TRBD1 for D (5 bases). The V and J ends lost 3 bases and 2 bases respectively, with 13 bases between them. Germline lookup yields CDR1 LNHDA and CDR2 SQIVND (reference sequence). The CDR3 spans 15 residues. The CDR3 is CASSILGRSNYGYTF. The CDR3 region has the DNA TGTGCCAGTAGTATCCTGGGGCGGTCGAACTATGGCTACACCTTC.

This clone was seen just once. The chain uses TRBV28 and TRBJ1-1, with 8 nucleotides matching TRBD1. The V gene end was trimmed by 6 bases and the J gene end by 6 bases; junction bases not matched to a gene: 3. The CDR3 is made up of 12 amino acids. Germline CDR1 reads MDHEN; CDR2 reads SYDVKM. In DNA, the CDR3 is TGTGCCAGCAGCCCCAGGGGGCCTGAAGCTTTCTTT. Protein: CASSPRGPEAFF.

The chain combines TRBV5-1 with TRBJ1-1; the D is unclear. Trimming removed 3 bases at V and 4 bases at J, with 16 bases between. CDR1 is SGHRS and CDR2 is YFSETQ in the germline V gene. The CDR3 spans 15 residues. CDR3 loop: CASSYDVGWSTEAFF. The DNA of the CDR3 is TGCGCCAGCAGCTACGACGTGGGCTGGAGCACTGAAGCTTTCTTT.

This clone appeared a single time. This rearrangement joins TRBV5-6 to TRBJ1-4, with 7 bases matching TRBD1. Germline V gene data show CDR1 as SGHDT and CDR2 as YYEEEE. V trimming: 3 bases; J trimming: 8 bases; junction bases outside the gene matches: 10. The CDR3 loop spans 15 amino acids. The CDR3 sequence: CASSSPRGGLEKLFF. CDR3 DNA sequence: TGTGCCAGCAGCTCGCCCAGAGGGGGCCTGGAAAAACTGTTTTTT. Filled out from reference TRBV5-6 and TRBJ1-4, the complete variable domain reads DAGVTQSPTHLIKTRGQQVTLRCSPKSGHDTVSWYQQALGQGPQFIFQYYEEEERQRGNFPDRFSGHQFPNYSSELNVNALLLGDSALYLCASSSPRGGLEKLFFGSGTQLSVL.

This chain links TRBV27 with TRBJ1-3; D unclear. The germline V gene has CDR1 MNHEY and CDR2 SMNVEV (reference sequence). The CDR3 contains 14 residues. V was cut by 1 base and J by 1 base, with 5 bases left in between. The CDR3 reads CASSLLGSGNTIYF. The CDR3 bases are TGTGCCAGCAGTTTATTGGGTTCTGGAAACACCATATATTTT.

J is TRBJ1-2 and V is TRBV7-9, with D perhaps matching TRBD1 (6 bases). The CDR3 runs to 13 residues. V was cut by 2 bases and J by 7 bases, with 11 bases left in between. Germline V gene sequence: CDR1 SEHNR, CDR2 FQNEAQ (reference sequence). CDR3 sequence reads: CASSLPQGIGYTF. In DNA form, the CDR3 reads TGTGCCAGCAGCTTACCACAGGGAATTGGCTACACCTTC. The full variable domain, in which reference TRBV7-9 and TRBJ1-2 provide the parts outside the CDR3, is DTGVSQNPRHKITKRGQNVTFRCDPISEHNRLYWYRQTLGQGPEFLTYFQNEAQLEKSRLLSDRFSAERPKGSFSTLEIQRTEQGDSAMYLCASSLPQGIGYTFGSGTRLTVV.

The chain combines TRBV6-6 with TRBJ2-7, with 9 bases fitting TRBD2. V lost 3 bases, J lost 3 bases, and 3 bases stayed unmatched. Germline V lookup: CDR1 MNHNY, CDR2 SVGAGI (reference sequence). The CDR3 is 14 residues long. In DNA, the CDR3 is TGTGCCAGCAGTTATCTAGCGGGAAACTACGAGCAGTACTTC. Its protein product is CASSYLAGNYEQYF.

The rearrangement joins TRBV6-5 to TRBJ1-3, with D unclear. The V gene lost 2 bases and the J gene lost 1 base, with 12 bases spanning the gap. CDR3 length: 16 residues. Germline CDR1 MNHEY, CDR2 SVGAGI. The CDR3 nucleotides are TGTGCCAGCAGTTACCTCGGTACAGCGTCTGGAAACACCATATATTTT. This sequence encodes CASSYLGTASGNTIYF.

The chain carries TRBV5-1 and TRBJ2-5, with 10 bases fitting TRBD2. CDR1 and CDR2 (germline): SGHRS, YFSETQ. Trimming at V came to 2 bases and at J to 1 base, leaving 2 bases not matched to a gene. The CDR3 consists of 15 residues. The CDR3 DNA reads TGCGCCAGCAGCTTAACTAGCGGGATCCAAGAGACCCAGTACTTC. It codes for CASSLTSGIQETQYF. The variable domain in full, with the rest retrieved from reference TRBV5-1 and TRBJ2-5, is KAGVTQTPRYLIKTRGQQVTLSCSPISGHRSVSWYQQTPGQGLQFLFEYFSETQRNKGNFPGRFSGRQFSNSRSEMNVSTLELGDSALYLCASSLTSGIQETQYFGPGTRLLVL.

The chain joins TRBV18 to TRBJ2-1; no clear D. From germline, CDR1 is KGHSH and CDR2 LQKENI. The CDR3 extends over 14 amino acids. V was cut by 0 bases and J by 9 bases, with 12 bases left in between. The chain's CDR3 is CASSPPGPLTEQFF. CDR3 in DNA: TGTGCCAGCTCACCACCCGGGCCACTGACTGAGCAGTTCTTC.

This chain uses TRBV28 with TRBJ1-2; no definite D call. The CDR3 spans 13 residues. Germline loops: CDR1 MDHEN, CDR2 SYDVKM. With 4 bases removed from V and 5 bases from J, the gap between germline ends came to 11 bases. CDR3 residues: CASSSPTKYGYTF. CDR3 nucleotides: TGTGCCAGCAGTTCTCCCACCAAGTATGGCTACACCTTC.

The CDR3 DNA sequence: TGTGCCAGCAATTCAGACAGGGACCTAGAAAAACTGTTTTTT. This codes for CASNSDRDLEKLFF. V gene TRBV28 combines with J gene TRBJ1-4, with 7 positions matching TRBD1. CDR3 length: 14 amino acids. CDR1 and CDR2 from the germline V gene are MDHEN and SYDVKM. V was pared by 7 bases and J by 8 bases, with 10 bases of the junction left unmatched.

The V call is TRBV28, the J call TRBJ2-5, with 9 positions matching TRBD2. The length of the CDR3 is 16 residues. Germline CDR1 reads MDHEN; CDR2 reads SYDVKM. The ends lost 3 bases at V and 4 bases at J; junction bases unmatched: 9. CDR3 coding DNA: TGTGCCAGCAGTTTGAGTCGTGCGGGGGGGCGAGAGACCCAGTACTTC. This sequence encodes CASSLSRAGGRETQYF.

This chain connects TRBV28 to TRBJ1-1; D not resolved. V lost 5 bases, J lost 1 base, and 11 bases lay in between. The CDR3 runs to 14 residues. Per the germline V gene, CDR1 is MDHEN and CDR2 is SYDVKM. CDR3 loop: CASSPPVQNTEAFF. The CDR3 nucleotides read TGTGCCAGCAGTCCCCCCGTCCAGAACACTGAAGCTTTCTTT.

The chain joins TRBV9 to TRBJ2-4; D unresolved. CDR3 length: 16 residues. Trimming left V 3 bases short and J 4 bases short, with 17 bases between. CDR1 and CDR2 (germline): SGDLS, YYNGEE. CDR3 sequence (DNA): TGTGCCAGCAGCGGCCGGGCTGGAGAGGTGAAAAACATTCAGTACTTC. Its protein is CASSGRAGEVKNIQYF.